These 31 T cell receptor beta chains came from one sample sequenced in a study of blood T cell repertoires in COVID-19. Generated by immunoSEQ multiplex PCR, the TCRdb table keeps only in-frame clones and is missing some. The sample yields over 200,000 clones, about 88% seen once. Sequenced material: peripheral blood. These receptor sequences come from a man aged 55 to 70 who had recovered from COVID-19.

CDR3 in amino acids: CSVEGEDRNTIYF. CDR3 DNA: TGCAGCGTTGAAGGGGAGGACAGAAACACCATATATTTT. V is TRBV29-1 and J is TRBJ1-3; possible D gene TRBD1, 5 bases. The germline CDR1 and CDR2 sequences are SQVTM and ANQGSEA. Trimming shortened V by 1 base and J by 5 bases, and 9 bases separated the two germline ends. This CDR3 comprises 13 residues.

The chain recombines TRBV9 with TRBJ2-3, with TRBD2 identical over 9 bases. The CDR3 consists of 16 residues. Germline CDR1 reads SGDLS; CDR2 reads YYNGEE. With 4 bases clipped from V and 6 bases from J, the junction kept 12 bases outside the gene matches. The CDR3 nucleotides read TGTGCCAGCAGCCCCGCGGGCGGGGGGGCCGGGGATACGCAGTATTTT. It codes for CASSPAGGGAGDTQYF.

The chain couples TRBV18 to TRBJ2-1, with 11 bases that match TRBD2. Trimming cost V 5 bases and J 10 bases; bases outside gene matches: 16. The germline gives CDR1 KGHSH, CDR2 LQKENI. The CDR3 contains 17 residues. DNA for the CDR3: TGTGCCAGCTCAACTACCGGGACTAGCGGCCTCAGGGGGGAGCAGTTCTTC. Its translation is CASSTTGTSGLRGEQFF. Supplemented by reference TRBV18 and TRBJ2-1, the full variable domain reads NAGVMQNPRHLVRRRGQEARLRCSPMKGHSHVYWYRQLPEEGLKFMVYLQKENIIDESGMPKERFSAEFPKEGPSILRIQQVVRGDSAAYFCASSTTGTSGLRGEQFFGPGTRLTVL.

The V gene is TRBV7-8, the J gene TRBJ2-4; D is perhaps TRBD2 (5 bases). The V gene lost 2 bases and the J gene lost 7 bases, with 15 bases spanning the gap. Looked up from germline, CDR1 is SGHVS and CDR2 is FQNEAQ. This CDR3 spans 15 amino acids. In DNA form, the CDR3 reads TGTGCCAGCAGCTTAAGCTTGGCGGGCGGGAACATTCAGTACTTC. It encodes CASSLSLAGGNIQYF.

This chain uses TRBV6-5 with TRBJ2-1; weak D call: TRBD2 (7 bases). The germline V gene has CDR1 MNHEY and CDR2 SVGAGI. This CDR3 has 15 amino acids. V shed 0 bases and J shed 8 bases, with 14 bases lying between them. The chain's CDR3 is CASSYSGGRFDEQFF. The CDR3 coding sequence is TGTGCCAGCAGTTACTCGGGGGGGCGGTTCGATGAGCAGTTCTTC.

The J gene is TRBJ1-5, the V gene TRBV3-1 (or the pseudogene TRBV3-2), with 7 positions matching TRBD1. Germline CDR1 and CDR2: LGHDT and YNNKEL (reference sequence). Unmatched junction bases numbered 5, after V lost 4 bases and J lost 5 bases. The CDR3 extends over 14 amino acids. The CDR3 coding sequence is TGTGCCAGCAGCCCCGGGACAGTGTATCAGCCCCAGCATTTT. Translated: CASSPGTVYQPQHF.

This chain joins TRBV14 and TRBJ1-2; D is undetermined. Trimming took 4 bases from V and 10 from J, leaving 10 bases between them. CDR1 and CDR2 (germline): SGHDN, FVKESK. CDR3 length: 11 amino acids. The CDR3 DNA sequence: TGTGCCAGCAGCCGAGGTGCAAACTACACCTTC. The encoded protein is CASSRGANYTF.

The DNA of the CDR3 is TGTGCCAGCAGCCGCAACGCCGGGACTAGCGCGAACATTCAGTACTTC. Translation gives CASSRNAGTSANIQYF. The rearrangement joins TRBV7-9 to TRBJ2-4, with 10 bases matching TRBD2. V dropped 5 bases and J dropped 7; count of bases not matched to a gene: 11. The CDR3 spans 16 residues. The V gene's germline CDR1 is SEHNR and CDR2 FQNEAQ (reference sequence).

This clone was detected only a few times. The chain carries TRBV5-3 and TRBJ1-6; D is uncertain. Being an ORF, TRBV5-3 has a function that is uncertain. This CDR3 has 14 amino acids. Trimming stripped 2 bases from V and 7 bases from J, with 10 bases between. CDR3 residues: CARSFAGINSPLHF. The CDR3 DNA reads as TGTGCCAGAAGCTTCGCGGGGATAAATTCACCCCTCCACTTT.

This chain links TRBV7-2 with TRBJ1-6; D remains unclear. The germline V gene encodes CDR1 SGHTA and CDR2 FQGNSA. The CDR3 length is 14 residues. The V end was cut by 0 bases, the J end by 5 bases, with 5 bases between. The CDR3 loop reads CASSLASHNSPLHF. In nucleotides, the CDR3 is TGTGCCAGCAGCTTAGCGAGTCATAATTCACCCCTCCACTTT.

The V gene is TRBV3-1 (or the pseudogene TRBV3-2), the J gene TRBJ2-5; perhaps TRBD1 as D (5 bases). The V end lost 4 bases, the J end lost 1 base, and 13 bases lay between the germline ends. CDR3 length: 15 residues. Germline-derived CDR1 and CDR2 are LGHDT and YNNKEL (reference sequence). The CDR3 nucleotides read TGTGCCAGCAGCCCCCCAAGGGGCGGCCAAGAGACCCAGTACTTC. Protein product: CASSPPRGGQETQYF.

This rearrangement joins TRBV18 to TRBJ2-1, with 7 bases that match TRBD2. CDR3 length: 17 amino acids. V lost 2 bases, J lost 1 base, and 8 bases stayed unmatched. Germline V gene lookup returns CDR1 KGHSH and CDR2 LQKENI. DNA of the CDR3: TGTGCCAGCTCACCATTTTCTCGGGGGGTGTCCTACAATGAGCAGTTCTTC. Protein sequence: CASSPFSRGVSYNEQFF.

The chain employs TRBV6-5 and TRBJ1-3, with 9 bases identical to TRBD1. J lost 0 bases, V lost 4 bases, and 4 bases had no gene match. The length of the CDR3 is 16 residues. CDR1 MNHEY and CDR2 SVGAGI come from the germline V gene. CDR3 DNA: TGTGCCAGCAGTTCTGGGACAGGGAACTCTGGAAACACCATATATTTT. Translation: CASSSGTGNSGNTIYF.

The CDR3 nucleotides are TGTGCCAGCAGTGAATCGCGGGGGATGGCGGGGGCCTACGAGCAGTACTTC. It translates to CASSESRGMAGAYEQYF. The rearrangement links TRBV25-1 to TRBJ2-7; TRBD2 aligns across 7 bases. The CDR3 totals 17 residues. The V gene's germline CDR1 is MGHDK and CDR2 SYGVNS. Trimming cost V 1 base and J 2 bases; bases outside gene matches: 11.

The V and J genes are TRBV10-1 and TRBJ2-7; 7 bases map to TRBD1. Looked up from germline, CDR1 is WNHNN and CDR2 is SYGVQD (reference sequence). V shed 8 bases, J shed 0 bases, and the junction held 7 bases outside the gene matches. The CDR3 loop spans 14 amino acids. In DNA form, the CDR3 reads TGCGCCAGCCCCGGGACAGCAAGCTCCTACGAGCAGTACTTC. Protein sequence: CASPGTASSYEQYF.

CDR3: CASSQPSGQGGEAFF. The CDR3 nucleotides are TGTGCCAGCAGCCAACCCAGTGGACAGGGAGGTGAAGCTTTCTTT. V gene TRBV4-2 combines with J gene TRBJ1-1, with TRBD1 identical over 8 bases. CDR1 and CDR2 (germline): LGHNA, YNFKEQ. This CDR3 is built from 15 residues. J lost 7 bases, V lost 2 bases, and 9 bases had no gene match.

The CDR3 coding sequence is TGCGCCAGCAGCTTGGCAGGGGGTACATCCTACGAGCAGTACTTC. Its translation is CASSLAGGTSYEQYF. The V call is TRBV5-1, the J call TRBJ2-7; 7 bases fit TRBD1. The CDR3 is 15 residues long. J gave up 1 base and V 0 bases, and 4 bases lay outside the gene matches. CDR1 SGHRS and CDR2 YFSETQ come from the germline V gene.

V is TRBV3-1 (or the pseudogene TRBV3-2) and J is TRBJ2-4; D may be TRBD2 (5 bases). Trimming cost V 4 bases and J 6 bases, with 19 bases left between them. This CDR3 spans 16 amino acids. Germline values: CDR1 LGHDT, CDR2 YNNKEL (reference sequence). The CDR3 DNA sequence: TGTGCCAGCAGCCCCTCCTTGGGCCCCGAGGGAAACATTCAGTACTTC. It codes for CASSPSLGPEGNIQYF.

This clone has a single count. The CDR3 region is CASSFGWTGVGTQYF. The DNA for the CDR3 is TGTGCCAGCAGTTTTGGGTGGACAGGGGTGGGGACCCAGTACTTC. The chain uses TRBV28 and TRBJ2-5; TRBD1 matches at 9 bases. J lost 7 bases, V lost 3 bases, and 9 bases had no gene match. CDR1 and CDR2 from the germline V gene are MDHEN and SYDVKM. CDR3 length: 15 residues.

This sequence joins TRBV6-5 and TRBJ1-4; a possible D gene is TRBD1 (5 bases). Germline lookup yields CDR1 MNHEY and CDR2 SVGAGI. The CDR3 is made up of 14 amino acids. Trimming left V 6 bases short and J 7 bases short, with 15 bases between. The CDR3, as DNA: TGTGCCAGCAGCCGACAGCGAACCTCTGAAAAACTGTTTTTT. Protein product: CASSRQRTSEKLFF.

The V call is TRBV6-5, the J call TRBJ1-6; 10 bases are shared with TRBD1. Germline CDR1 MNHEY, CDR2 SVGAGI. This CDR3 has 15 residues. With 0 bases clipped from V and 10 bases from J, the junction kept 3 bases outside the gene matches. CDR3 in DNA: TGTGCCAGCAGTTACTCGACAGGGGGCGAATCACCCCTCCACTTT. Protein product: CASSYSTGGESPLHF.

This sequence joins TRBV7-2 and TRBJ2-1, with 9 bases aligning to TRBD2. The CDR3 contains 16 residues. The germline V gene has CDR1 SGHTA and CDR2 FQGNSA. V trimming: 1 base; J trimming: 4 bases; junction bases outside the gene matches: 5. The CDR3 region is CASSLVGSGGYNEQFF. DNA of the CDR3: TGTGCCAGCAGCTTAGTTGGTAGCGGGGGTTACAATGAGCAGTTCTTC.

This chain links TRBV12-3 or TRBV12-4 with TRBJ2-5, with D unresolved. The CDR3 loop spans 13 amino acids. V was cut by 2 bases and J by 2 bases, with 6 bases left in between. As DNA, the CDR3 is TGTGCCAGCAGTTTAATCAGACAAGAGACCCAGTACTTC. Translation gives CASSLIRQETQYF.

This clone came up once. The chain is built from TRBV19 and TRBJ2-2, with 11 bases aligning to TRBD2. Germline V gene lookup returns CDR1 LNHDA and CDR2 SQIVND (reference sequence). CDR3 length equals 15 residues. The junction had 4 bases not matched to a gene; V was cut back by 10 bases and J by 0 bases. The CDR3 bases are TGTGCCACCAAGGGACTAGCGGCGAACACCGGGGAGCTGTTTTTT. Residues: CATKGLAANTGELFF.

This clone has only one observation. The CDR3 protein is CASSLRQGLNTEAFF. The CDR3 DNA sequence: TGTGCCAGCAGCCTCCGACAGGGGCTGAACACTGAAGCTTTCTTT. The chain recombines TRBV21-1 with TRBJ1-1; the table's D call, TRBD1, was not checked against the DNA. TRBV21-1 is a documented pseudogene. The CDR3 is 15 amino acids.

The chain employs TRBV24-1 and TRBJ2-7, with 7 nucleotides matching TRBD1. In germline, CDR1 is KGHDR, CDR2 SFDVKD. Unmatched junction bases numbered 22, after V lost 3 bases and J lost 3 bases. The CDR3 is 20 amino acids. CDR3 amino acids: CATSDPNGVADDRVDYEQYF. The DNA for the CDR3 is TGTGCCACCAGTGATCCGAATGGGGTGGCCGACGACAGGGTTGACTACGAGCAGTACTTC.

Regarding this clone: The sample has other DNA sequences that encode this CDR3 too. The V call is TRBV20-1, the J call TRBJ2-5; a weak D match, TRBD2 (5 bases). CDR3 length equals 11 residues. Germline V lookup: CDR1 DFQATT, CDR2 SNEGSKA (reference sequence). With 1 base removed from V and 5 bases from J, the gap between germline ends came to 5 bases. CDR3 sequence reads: CSARAGETQYF. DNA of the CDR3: TGCAGTGCTAGAGCGGGGGAGACCCAGTACTTC.

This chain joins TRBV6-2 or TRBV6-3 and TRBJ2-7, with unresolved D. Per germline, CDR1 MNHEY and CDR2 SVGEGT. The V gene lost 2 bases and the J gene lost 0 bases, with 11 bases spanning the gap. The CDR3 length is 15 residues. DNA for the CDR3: TGTGCCAGCAGTTACGGCAGGTTGAGCTCCTACGAGCAGTACTTC. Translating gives CASSYGRLSSYEQYF.

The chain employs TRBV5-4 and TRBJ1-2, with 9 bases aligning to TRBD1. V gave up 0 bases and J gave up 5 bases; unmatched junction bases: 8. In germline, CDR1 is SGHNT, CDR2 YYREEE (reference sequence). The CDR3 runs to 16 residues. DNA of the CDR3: TGTGCCAGCAGCTTGGTTGGGACAGGGAGGGCTTATGGCTACACCTTC. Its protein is CASSLVGTGRAYGYTF.

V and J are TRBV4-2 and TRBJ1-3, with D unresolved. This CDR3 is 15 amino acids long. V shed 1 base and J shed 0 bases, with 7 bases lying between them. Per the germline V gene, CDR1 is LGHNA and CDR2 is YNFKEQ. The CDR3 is CASSQGRNSGNTIYF. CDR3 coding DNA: TGTGCCAGCAGCCAAGGCAGAAACTCTGGAAACACCATATATTTT.

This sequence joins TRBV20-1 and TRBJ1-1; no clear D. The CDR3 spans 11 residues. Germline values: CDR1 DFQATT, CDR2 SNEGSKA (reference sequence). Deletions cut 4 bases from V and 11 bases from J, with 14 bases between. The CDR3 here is CSANGEGRAFF. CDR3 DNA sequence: TGCAGTGCTAACGGGGAAGGTAGGGCTTTCTTT.